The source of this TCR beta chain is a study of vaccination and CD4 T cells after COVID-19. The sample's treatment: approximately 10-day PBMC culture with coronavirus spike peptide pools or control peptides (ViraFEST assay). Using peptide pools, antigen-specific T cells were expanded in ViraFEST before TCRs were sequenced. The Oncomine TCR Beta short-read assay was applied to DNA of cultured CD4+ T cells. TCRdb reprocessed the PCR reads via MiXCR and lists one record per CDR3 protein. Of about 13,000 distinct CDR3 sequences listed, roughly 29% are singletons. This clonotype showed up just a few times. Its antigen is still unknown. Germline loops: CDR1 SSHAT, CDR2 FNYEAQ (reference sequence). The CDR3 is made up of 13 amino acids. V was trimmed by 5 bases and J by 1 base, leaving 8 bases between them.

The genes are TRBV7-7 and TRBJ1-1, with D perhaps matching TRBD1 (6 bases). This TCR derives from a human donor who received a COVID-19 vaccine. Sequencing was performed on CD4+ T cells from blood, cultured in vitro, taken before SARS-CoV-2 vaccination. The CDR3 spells CASSKDRNTEAFF. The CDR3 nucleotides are TGTGCCAGCAGCAAGGACAGGAACACTGAAGCTTTCTTT.